The 16 T cell receptor beta chains reported below all come from one sample, sequenced in a study of cytomegalovirus exposure and HLA in healthy donors. A multiplex PCR was run with 60 Vbeta primers and 13 Jbeta primers. Clones were read by immunoSEQ multiplex PCR, and TCRdb kept only the in-frame ones, dropping some. The sample holds 100,000 or so clones, more than 80% seen once. The sequenced material came from PBMCs. These receptors were taken from a man under 40 in good health and CMV-seronegative.

This rearrangement joins TRBV5-6 to TRBJ1-2, with TRBD1 matching over 9 bases. This CDR3 spans 14 amino acids. Per the germline V gene, CDR1 is SGHDT and CDR2 is YYEEEE. V trimming: 5 bases; J trimming: 2 bases; junction bases outside the gene matches: 4. In DNA, the CDR3 is TGTGCCAGCAGTCGACAGGGGGGGAACTATGGCTACACCTTC. Its protein is CASSRQGGNYGYTF.

This chain joins TRBV9 and TRBJ2-5; 8 nucleotides match TRBD2. Germline assignment: CDR1 SGDLS and CDR2 YYNGEE. V lost 5 bases, J lost 5 bases, and 5 bases stayed unmatched. There are 13 residues in the CDR3. The CDR3 loop reads CASSGLAGETQYF. The CDR3 DNA sequence: TGTGCCAGCAGTGGACTAGCCGGGGAGACCCAGTACTTC.

V gene TRBV19 combines with J gene TRBJ1-1, with a tentative D call TRBD1 (5 bases). The V gene's germline CDR1 is LNHDA and CDR2 SQIVND (reference sequence). V lost 5 bases, J lost 1 base, and 14 bases lay in between. CDR3 length equals 15 residues. CDR3 coding DNA: TGTGCCAGTAGTCCGTCGACAGTTCAGAACACTGAAGCTTTCTTT. Amino acids: CASSPSTVQNTEAFF.

This clone showed up just once. The chain couples TRBV19 to TRBJ2-2, with TRBD2 as a possible D gene (6 bases). Germline V gives CDR1 LNHDA, CDR2 SQIVND (reference sequence). V was pared by 5 bases and J by 6 bases, with 13 bases between. The CDR3 runs 14 residues. The CDR3 DNA sequence: TGTGCCAGTAGTCCGGAGGGGTGGGCCGGGGAGCTGTTTTTT. Translated, it gives CASSPEGWAGELFF.

In the case of this clone: The same CDR3 arises from other DNA sequences in this sample as well. The V gene is TRBV29-1, the J gene TRBJ2-5; 10 bases match TRBD2. The CDR3 has 16 residues. Germline V gene data show CDR1 as SQVTM and CDR2 as ANQGSEA. Trimming took 4 bases from V and 5 from J; bases not matched to a gene: 13. The CDR3 here is CSVAPLLAGIQETQYF. The CDR3 DNA reads TGCAGCGTTGCTCCCCTACTAGCGGGGATTCAGGAGACCCAGTACTTC.

The genes are TRBV15 and TRBJ2-1, with 14 positions matching TRBD2. J lost 8 bases, V lost 3 bases, and 6 bases had no gene match. The CDR3 runs to 16 residues. Germline CDR1 reads LNHNV; CDR2 reads YYDKDF (reference sequence). CDR3 sequence: CATSRGLAGDVYEQFF. CDR3 DNA sequence: TGTGCCACCAGCAGGGGACTAGCGGGGGATGTGTATGAGCAGTTCTTC.

The V and J genes are TRBV9 and TRBJ1-1; D may be TRBD1 (6 bases). CDR3 size: 14 residues. Germline V gives CDR1 SGDLS, CDR2 YYNGEE. Deletions cut 0 bases from V and 1 base from J, with 7 bases between. This CDR3 reads CASSVGGPNTEAFF. CDR3 DNA: TGTGCCAGCAGCGTAGGGGGGCCGAACACTGAAGCTTTCTTT.

This clone was picked up one time. The J gene is TRBJ1-6, the V gene TRBV6-5; no clear D. The CDR3 has 11 residues. V was shortened by 11 bases and J by 8 bases, with 10 bases between the two germline ends. The germline gives CDR1 MNHEY, CDR2 SVGAGI. The CDR3: CAPGGDSPLHF. CDR3 nucleotide sequence: TGTGCCCCCGGCGGGGATTCACCCCTCCACTTT.

This clone has only a few counts. CDR3 DNA sequence: TGTGCCAGCAGCGTAGATCCTCTCTTAGGAGGGGAGACCCAGTACTTC. It translates to CASSVDPLLGGETQYF. The chain combines TRBV9 with TRBJ2-5, with D possibly TRBD2 on 6 matching bases. V was trimmed by 0 bases and J by 5 bases, leaving 17 bases between them. Germline V gene data show CDR1 as SGDLS and CDR2 as YYNGEE. CDR3 length: 16 residues. Drawing the rest from reference TRBV9 and TRBJ2-5, the complete variable domain is DSGVTQTPKHLITATGQRVTLRCSPRSGDLSVYWYQQSLDQGLQFLIQYYNGEERAKGNILERFSAQQFPDLHSELNLSSLELGDSALYFCASSVDPLLGGETQYFGPGTRLLVL.

The chain couples TRBV5-6 to TRBJ2-1; TRBD2 aligns across 11 bases. There are 16 residues in the CDR3. Germline V gene data show CDR1 as SGHDT and CDR2 as YYEEEE. Unmatched junction bases numbered 5, after V lost 4 bases and J lost 2 bases. CDR3 sequence (DNA): TGTGCCAGCAGCGAGGATAGCGGGAGGGCCTACAATGAGCAGTTCTTC. It specifies CASSEDSGRAYNEQFF.

The chain's CDR3 is CASSFPFRTSGGAWYADTQYF. Written as DNA, the CDR3 is TGTGCCAGCAGTTTCCCCTTCAGGACTAGCGGGGGGGCCTGGTATGCAGATACGCAGTATTTT. This chain links TRBV28 with TRBJ2-3; TRBD2 aligns across 15 bases. CDR3 length: 21 amino acids. Germline V CDR1 and CDR2: MDHEN, SYDVKM. The V segment lost 3 bases and the J segment 4 bases; nucleotides outside the gene matches: 17. Together with reference TRBV28 and TRBJ2-3, the CDR3 gives the full variable domain: DVKVTQSSRYLVKRTGEKVFLECVQDMDHENMFWYRQDPGLGLRLIYFSYDVKMKEKGDIPEGYSVSREKKERFSLILESASTNQTSMYLCASSFPFRTSGGAWYADTQYFGPGTRLTVL.

This rearrangement joins TRBV13 to TRBJ2-7, with D possibly being TRBD1 (6 bases). CDR1 PRHDT and CDR2 FYEKMQ come from the germline V gene (reference sequence). V was cut by 3 bases and J by 4 bases, with 16 bases left in between. The CDR3 has 15 amino acids. CDR3 DNA sequence: TGTGCCAGCAGCTTCCCCAGGGGTAGCGTTTACGAGCAGTACTTC. Its protein is CASSFPRGSVYEQYF.

This chain uses TRBV28 with TRBJ1-6; D might be TRBD1 (6 bases). The germline gives CDR1 MDHEN, CDR2 SYDVKM. The CDR3 consists of 16 residues. Trimming pared 6 bases from V and 5 bases from J, leaving 17 bases between. This CDR3 is CASSITGTRDNSPLHF. In DNA form, the CDR3 reads TGTGCCAGCAGCATTACCGGGACAAGGGATAATTCACCCCTCCACTTT.

The rearrangement joins TRBV7-9 to TRBJ2-7, with D hard to call. Germline V gives CDR1 SEHNR, CDR2 FQNEAQ (reference sequence). V was pared by 3 bases and J by 9 bases, with 15 bases between. The CDR3 contains 13 residues. CDR3 DNA: TGTGCCAGCAGCTTGCCCCAGGAATTAGGGCAGTACTTC. It codes for CASSLPQELGQYF. Variable domain in full (rest from reference TRBV7-9 and TRBJ2-7): DTGVSQNPRHKITKRGQNVTFRCDPISEHNRLYWYRQTLGQGPEFLTYFQNEAQLEKSRLLSDRFSAERPKGSFSTLEIQRTEQGDSAMYLCASSLPQELGQYFGPGTRLTVT.

The rearrangement links TRBV7-3 to TRBJ2-4; D perhaps matches TRBD2 (6 bases). The V end lost 2 bases, the J end lost 2 bases, and 7 bases lay between the germline ends. The CDR3 totals 14 residues. The germline CDR1 and CDR2 sequences are SGHTA and FQGTGA. This CDR3 is CASSLGTSKNIQYF. Here the CDR3 DNA reads TGTGCCAGCAGCTTAGGGACTTCCAAAAACATTCAGTACTTC. The full variable domain, its missing parts supplied by reference TRBV7-3 and TRBJ2-4, is GAGVSQTPSNKVTEKGKYVELRCDPISGHTALYWYRQSLGQGPEFLIYFQGTGAADDSGLPNDRFFAVRPEGSVSTLKIQRTERGDSAVYLCASSLGTSKNIQYFGAGTRLSVL.

The CDR3 spells CASGPTSGGTDTQYF. For the CDR3, the DNA is TGTGCCAGCGGACCGACTAGCGGGGGAACAGATACGCAGTATTTT. This chain joins TRBV6-4 and TRBJ2-3; TRBD2 aligns across 12 bases. The CDR3 extends over 15 amino acids. V was pared by 8 bases and J by 3 bases, with 6 bases of the junction left unmatched. Germline loops: CDR1 MRHNA, CDR2 SNTAGT.